This is a list of T cell receptor beta chains from one sample in a study of breast tumors, draining lymph nodes, adjacent tissues. MiXCR, applied by TCRdb to the multiplex PCR reads, yields one record per CDR3 protein. The sample shows tens of thousands of distinct CDR3 sequences, about 23% of them seen only once. What was sequenced was breast tumor tissue. These receptors originate from a female donor with breast cancer. Some clones in this sample may be carry-over from other donors' samples. Both conserved end residues are part of each CDR3. A D gene is named only where the DNA matches it firmly. Not every row has a clone size; where given, it reads once, few, many or a size class.

j_call d_call v_call clone_size cdr3_aa cdr3_nt
TRBJ2-1 TRBD2 TRBV7-2 NA CASSLIAGDYNEQFF TGTGCCAGCAGCTTGATAGCGGGAGACTACAATGAGCAGTTCTTC
TRBJ2-5 TRBD1 TRBV12-3/TRBV12-4 medium-sized CASSRDRTYQETQYF TGTGCCAGCAGTCGGGACAGGACGTACCAAGAGACCCAGTACTTC
TRBJ2-2 TRBD2 TRBV5-1 few CASSLTGLDTGELFF TGCGCCAGCAGCTTAACAGGACTAGACACCGGGGAGCTGTTTTTT
TRBJ2-3 NA TRBV11-2 many CASSQRDPKDTQYF TGTGCCAGCAGCCAAAGGGACCCAAAAGATACGCAGTATTTT
TRBJ2-5 NA TRBV6-6 NA CASSYGGRGRKTQYF TGTGCCAGCAGTTACGGGGGGAGGGGGCGGAAGACCCAGTACTTC
TRBJ1-2 NA TRBV2 many CASSEVNGARGYTF TGTGCCAGCAGTGAAGTGAACGGGGCGCGGGGCTACACCTTC
TRBJ2-7 TRBD1 TRBV5-6 many CASNLQTGTGPYEQYF TGTGCCAGCAACCTTCAAACCGGGACAGGGCCCTACGAGCAGTACTTC
TRBJ2-1 NA TRBV7-2 many CASSSGDPGTVGNEQFF TGTGCCAGCAGCTCCGGGGACCCCGGGACTGTGGGGAATGAGCAGTTCTTC
TRBJ2-2 NA TRBV2 medium-sized CASSERQDGELFF TGTGCCAGCAGCGAAAGACAGGACGGGGAGCTGTTTTTT
TRBJ1-6 NA TRBV19 many CASSTTYNSPLHF TGTGCCAGTAGCACGACTTATAATTCACCCCTCCACTTT
TRBJ1-4 NA TRBV5-4 few CASSLGGGGDEKLFF TGTGCCAGCAGCTTAGGTGGGGGGGGGGATGAAAAACTGTTTTTT
TRBJ1-1 TRBD1 TRBV7-9 few CASSPLPGQDLMNTEAFF TGTGCCAGCAGCCCCTTACCGGGACAGGACCTCATGAACACTGAAGCTTTCTTT
TRBJ2-1 NA TRBV6-9 many CASSYSGTFGGLGIEQFF TGTGCCAGCAGTTATTCGGGGACTTTCGGGGGGCTCGGTATTGAGCAGTTCTTC
TRBJ1-1 TRBD1 TRBV7-9 NA CASSLRDRGANTEAFF TGTGCCAGCAGCCTCCGGGACAGGGGGGCGAACACTGAAGCTTTCTTT
TRBJ2-1 NA TRBV11-2 many CASSLHRAGRYNEQFF TGTGCCAGCAGCCTCCACAGGGCGGGGCGTTACAATGAGCAGTTCTTC
TRBJ2-7 NA TRBV2 many CASSETAPLPYEQYF TGTGCCAGCAGTGAAACGGCACCCCTCCCCTACGAGCAGTACTTC
TRBJ1-6 TRBD1 TRBV5-1 many CASSLSRPGQSNSPLHF TGCGCCAGCAGCTTGTCCCGACCGGGACAGTCTAATTCACCCCTCCACTTT
TRBJ1-6 NA TRBV28 NA CASSLQGSWGSPLHF TGTGCCAGCAGCCTTCAGGGGTCCTGGGGTTCACCCCTCCACTTT
TRBJ2-1 TRBD2 TRBV4-2 many CASSKGSGTSYNEQFF TGTGCCAGCAGCAAAGGTAGCGGGACCTCCTACAATGAGCAGTTCTTC
TRBJ2-7 NA TRBV27 NA CASSLEGRNYEQYF TGTGCCAGCAGCCTCGAGGGGAGGAACTACGAGCAGTACTTC
TRBJ2-7 NA TRBV27 many CASSLRPHGVRGRAYEQYF TGTGCCAGCAGTTTACGACCCCATGGCGTTCGGGGCAGAGCCTACGAGCAGTACTTC
TRBJ1-2 NA TRBV10-2 many CASSDLGGVDYGYTF TGCGCCAGCAGTGACCTCGGGGGGGTAGACTATGGCTACACCTTC
TRBJ2-7 TRBD2 TRBV6-4 NA CASSDSLLAGAGYEQYF TGTGCCAGCAGTGACTCCCTTTTAGCGGGAGCGGGATACGAGCAGTACTTC
TRBJ2-3 TRBD1 TRBV2 many CASSSDRGRTDTQYF TGTGCCAGCAGTTCGGACAGGGGACGCACAGATACGCAGTATTTT
TRBJ1-1 NA TRBV27 NA CASSHLSGFAGEAFF TGTGCCAGCAGCCACTTGAGCGGTTTTGCGGGTGAAGCTTTCTTT